This T cell receptor (beta chain) stems from a study of blood T cell repertoires in COVID-19. V shed 2 bases and J 1 base; nucleotides not matched to a gene: 2. The CDR3 has 14 residues. From germline, CDR1 is MDHEN and CDR2 SYDVKM. Assay used: immunoSEQ multiplex PCR; TCRdb lists only in-frame clones, some missing. The repertoire holds roughly 60,000 clones, with roughly three quarters as singletons. The chain has TRBV28 and TRBJ2-7; 7 bases are shared with TRBD1. Material: peripheral blood. The clonotype comes from a human donor in a cohort sampled during active COVID-19. CDR3 in DNA: TGTGCCAGCAGTTTACAGGGGGAGTCCTACGAGCAGTACTTC. This sequence encodes CASSLQGESYEQYF.